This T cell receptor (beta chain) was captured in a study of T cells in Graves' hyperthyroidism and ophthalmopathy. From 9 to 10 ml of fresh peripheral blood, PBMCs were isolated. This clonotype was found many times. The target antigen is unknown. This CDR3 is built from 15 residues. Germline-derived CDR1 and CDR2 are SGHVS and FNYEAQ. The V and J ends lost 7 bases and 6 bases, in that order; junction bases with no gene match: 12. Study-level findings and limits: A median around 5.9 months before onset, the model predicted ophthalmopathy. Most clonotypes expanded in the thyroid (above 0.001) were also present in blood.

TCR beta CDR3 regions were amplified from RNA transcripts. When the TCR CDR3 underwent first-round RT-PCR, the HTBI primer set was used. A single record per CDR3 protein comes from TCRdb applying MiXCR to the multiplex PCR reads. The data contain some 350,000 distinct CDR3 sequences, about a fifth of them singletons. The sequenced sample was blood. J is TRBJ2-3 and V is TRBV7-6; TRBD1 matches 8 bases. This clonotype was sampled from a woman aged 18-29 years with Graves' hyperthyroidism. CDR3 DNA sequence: TGTGCCAGCACCAGGACAGGGCGAAGGGCTGATACGCAGTATTTT. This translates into CASTRTGRRADTQYF.